The sequence of this T cell receptor beta chain was determined in a study of shared clonotypes between healthy human individuals. The wider study: A donor's plate count was three for CD4 naive and three for CD4 memory; CD8 naive had two and CD8 memory one.

Division of CD4+ cells produced a CD45RA+ naive subset and a CD45RA-negative memory subset. CDR3 length: 15 amino acids. CDR1 is LNHDA and CDR2 is SQIVND in the germline V gene (reference sequence). V shed 3 bases and J 3 bases; nucleotides not matched to a gene: 4. Replicate sorted-subset PCRs were loaded with approximately 190 ng DNA, 31,000 or so T cell genomes. Clones were read by immunoSEQ multiplex PCR, and TCRdb kept only the in-frame ones, dropping some. The sample includes around 700,000 clones, around 72% of them seen just once. Sequenced material: memory CD4+ T cells sorted from blood. Documented subset: CD45RA-negative fraction. The V gene is TRBV19, the J gene TRBJ2-2; 7 bases match TRBD2. The clonotype originates from a woman aged 25 to 39 in good health. This chain's CDR3 is CASSIMAGDTGELFF. The DNA for the CDR3 is TGTGCCAGTAGTATTATGGCGGGAGACACCGGGGAGCTGTTTTTT.